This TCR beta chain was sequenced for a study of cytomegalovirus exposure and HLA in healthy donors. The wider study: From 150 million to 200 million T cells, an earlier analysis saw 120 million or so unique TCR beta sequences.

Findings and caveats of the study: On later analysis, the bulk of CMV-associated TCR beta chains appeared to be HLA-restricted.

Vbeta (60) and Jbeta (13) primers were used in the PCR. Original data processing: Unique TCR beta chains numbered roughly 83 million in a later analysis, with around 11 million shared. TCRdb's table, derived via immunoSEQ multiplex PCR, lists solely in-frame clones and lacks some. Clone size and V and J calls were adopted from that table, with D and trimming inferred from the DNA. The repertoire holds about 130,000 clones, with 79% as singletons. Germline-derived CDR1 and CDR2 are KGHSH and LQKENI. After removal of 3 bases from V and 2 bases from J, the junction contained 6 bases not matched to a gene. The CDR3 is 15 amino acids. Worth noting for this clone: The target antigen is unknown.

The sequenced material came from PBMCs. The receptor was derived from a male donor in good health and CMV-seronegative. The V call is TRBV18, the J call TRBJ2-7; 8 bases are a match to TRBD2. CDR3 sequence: CASSPREGGTYEQYF. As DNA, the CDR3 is TGTGCCAGCTCACCCCGGGAGGGGGGTACCTACGAGCAGTACTTC.